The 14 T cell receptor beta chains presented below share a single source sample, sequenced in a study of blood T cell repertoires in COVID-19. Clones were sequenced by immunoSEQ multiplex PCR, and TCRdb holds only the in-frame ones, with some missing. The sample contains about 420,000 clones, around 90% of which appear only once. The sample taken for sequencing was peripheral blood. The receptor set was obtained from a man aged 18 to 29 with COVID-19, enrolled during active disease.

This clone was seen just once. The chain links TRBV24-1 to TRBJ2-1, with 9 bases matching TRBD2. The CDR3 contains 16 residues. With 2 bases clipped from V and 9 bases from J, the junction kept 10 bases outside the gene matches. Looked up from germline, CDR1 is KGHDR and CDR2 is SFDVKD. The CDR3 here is CATSDSNSGRGGEQFF. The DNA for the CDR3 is TGTGCCACCAGTGATTCTAATAGCGGGAGAGGTGGTGAGCAGTTCTTC.

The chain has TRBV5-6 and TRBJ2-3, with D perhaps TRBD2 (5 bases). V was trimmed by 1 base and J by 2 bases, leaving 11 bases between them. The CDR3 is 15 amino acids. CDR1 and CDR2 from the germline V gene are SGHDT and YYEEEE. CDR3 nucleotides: TGTGCCAGCAGCTTGCTGACTATCTACACAGATACGCAGTATTTT. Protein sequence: CASSLLTIYTDTQYF.

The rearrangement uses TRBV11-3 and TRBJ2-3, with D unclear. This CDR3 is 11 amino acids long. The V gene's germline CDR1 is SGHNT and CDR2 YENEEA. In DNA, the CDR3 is TGTGTCGAGGAAGACACAGATACGCAGTATTTT. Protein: CVEEDTDTQYF.

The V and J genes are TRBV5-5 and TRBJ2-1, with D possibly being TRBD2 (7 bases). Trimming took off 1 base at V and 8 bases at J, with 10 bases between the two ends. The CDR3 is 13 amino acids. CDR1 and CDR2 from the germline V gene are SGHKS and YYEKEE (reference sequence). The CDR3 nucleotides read TGTGCCAGCAGCTTGCGGGGGGCCGATGAGCAGTTCTTC. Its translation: CASSLRGADEQFF.

DNA for the CDR3: TGTGCCAGCAGCCCCCGGGATGGGGGCAATCAGCCCCAGCATTTT. This codes for CASSPRDGGNQPQHF. The rearrangement links TRBV7-9 to TRBJ1-5; D is uncertain. Trimming left V 5 bases short and J 2 bases short, with 13 bases between. The CDR3 has 15 residues. Germline loops: CDR1 SEHNR, CDR2 FQNEAQ (reference sequence).

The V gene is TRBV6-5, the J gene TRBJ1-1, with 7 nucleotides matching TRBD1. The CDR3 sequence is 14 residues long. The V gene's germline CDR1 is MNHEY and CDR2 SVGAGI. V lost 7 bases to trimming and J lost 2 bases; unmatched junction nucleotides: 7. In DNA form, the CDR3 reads TGTGCCAGCATATCTGCAGGGGGTAACACTGAAGCTTTCTTT. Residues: CASISAGGNTEAFF.

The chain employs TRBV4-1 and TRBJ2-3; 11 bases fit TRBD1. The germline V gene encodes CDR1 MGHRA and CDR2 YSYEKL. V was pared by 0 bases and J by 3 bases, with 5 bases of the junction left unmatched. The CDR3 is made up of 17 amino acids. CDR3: CASSQESGQGATDTQYF. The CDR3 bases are TGCGCCAGCAGCCAAGAATCCGGACAGGGGGCAACAGATACGCAGTATTTT.

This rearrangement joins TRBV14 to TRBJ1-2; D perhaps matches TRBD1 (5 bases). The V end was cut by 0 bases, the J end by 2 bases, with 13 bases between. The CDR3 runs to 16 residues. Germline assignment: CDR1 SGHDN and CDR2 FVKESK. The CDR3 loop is CASSQDSARANYGYTF. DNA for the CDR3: TGTGCCAGCAGCCAAGATTCGGCCAGGGCCAACTATGGCTACACCTTC.

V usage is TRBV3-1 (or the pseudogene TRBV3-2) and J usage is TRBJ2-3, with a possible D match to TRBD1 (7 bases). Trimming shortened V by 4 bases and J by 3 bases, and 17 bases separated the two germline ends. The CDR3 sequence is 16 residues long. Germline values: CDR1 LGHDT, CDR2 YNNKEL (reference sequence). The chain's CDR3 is CASSRRQGLGTDTQYF. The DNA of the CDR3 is TGTGCCAGCAGCCGCCGACAGGGACTGGGTACAGATACGCAGTATTTT.

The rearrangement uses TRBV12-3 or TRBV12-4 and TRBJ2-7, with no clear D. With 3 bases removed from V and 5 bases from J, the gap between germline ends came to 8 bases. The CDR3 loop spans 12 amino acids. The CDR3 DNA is TGTGCCAGCAGTTTTGTAATAGACGAGCAGTACTTC. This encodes CASSFVIDEQYF.

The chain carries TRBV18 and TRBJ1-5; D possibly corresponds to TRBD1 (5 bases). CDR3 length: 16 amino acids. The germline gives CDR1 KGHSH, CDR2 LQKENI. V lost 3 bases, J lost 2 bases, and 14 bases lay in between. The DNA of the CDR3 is TGTGCCAGCTCACCGGCGGGGCCGGGGGGCAATCAGCCCCAGCATTTT. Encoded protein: CASSPAGPGGNQPQHF. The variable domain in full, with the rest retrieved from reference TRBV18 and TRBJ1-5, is NAGVMQNPRHLVRRRGQEARLRCSPMKGHSHVYWYRQLPEEGLKFMVYLQKENIIDESGMPKERFSAEFPKEGPSILRIQQVVRGDSAAYFCASSPAGPGGNQPQHFGDGTRLSIL.

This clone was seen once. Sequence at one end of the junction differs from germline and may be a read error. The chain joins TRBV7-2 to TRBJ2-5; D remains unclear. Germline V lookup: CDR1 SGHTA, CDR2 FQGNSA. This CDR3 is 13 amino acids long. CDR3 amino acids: CASGFPGGETQYF. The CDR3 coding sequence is TGTGCCAGCGGCTTTCCGGGTGGAGAGACCCAGTACTTC.

The CDR3 is CASSLRDREPFTGELFF. The DNA for the CDR3 is TGTGCCAGCAGCTTACGGGACAGAGAACCGTTCACCGGGGAGCTGTTTTTT. This chain connects TRBV21-1 to TRBJ2-2; TRBD1, as called in the table, went unchecked against the DNA. TRBV21-1 is tagged as a pseudogene. The CDR3 spans 17 residues.

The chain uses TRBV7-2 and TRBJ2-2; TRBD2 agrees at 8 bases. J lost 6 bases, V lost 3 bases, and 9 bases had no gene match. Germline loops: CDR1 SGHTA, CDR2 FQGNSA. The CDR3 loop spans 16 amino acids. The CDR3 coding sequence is TGTGCCAGCAGCTTTTTTCCGGGAGGGATGGCCGGGGAGCTGTTTTTT. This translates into CASSFFPGGMAGELFF.